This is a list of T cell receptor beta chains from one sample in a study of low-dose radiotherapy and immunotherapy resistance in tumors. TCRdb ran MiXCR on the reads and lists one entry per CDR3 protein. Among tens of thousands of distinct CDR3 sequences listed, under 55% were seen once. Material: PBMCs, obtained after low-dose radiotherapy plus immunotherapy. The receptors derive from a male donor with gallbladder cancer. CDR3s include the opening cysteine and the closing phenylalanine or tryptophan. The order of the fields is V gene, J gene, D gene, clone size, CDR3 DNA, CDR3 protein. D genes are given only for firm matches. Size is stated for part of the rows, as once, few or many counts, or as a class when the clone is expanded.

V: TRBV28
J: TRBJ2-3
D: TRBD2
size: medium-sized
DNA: TGTGCCAGCAGTCCTAGCGGGAGTACCTATACGCAGTATTTT
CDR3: CASSPSGSTYTQYF

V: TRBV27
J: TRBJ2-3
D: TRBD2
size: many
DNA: TGTGCCAGCAGTCCCCGGGCTAGCGGGATAAGTGATACGCAGTATTTT
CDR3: CASSPRASGISDTQYF

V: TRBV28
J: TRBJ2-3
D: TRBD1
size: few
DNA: TGTGCCAGCACCGACCCTAGGGGGCAATCAGATACGCAGTATTTT
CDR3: CASTDPRGQSDTQYF

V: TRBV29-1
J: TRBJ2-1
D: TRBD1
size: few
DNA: TGCAGCGTTGTGACAGGGGGGTGGGATGAGCAGTTCTTC
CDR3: CSVVTGGWDEQFF

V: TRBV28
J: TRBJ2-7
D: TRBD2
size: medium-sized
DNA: TGTGCCAGCAGTGTGACTAGCGGGGCCTACGAGCAGTACTTC
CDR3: CASSVTSGAYEQYF

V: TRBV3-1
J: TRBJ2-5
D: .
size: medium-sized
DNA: TGTGCCAGCAGCCCCTCAACGGGGGCTGGGGAGACCCAGTACTTC
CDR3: CASSPSTGAGETQYF

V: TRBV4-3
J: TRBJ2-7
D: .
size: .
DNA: TGCGCCAGCAGCCAAGGAGATTTGATGGTAACCTACGAGCAGTACTTC
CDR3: CASSQGDLMVTYEQYF

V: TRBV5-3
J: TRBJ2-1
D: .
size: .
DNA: TGTGCCAGCAGCCCCCGAGGGACGGCCGGGTCACAGTTCTTC
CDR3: CASSPRGTAGSQFF

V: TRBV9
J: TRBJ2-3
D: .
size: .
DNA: TGTGCCAGCAGCGTACTGGTGGGCACAGATACGCAGTATTTT
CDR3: CASSVLVGTDTQYF

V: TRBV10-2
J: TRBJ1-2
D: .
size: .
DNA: TGCGCCAGCAGTGAGCGGCGTGGTCGAAACTATGGCTACACCTTC
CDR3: CASSERRGRNYGYTF

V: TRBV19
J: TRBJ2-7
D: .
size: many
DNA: TGTGCCAGTAGAGTCACTGGGTCCACCTACGAGCAGTACTTC
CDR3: CASRVTGSTYEQYF

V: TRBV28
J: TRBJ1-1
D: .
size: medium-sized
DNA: TGTGCCAGCACCCTCATGGGGGCCGGCACTGAAGCTTTCTTT
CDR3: CASTLMGAGTEAFF

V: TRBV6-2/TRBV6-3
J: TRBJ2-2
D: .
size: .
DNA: TGTGCCAGCTGGTTTGGCGGGGAGCTGTTTTTT
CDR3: CASWFGGELFF

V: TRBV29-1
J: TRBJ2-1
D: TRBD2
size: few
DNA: TGCAGCGCCACCACGTCGGGAGGGCAGTTCTTC
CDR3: CSATTSGGQFF

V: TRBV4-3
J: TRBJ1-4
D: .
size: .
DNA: TGCGCCAGCAGCCAAGAGGCCGGGGTCGCAAAACTGTTTTTT
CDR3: CASSQEAGVAKLFF

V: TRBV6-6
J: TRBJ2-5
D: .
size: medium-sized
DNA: TGTGCCAGCAGCGCGCAAGAGACCCAGTACTTC
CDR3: CASSAQETQYF

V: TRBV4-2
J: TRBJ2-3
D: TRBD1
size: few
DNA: TGTGCCAGCGATAGGGGTGGACAGGGGACAGATACGCAGTATTTT
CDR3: CASDRGGQGTDTQYF

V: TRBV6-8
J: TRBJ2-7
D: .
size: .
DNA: TGTGCCAGCAGTGAAGGTCCGGGGAACGATTTC
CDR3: CASSEGPGNDF

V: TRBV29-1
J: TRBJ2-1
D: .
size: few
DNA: TGCAGCGTTCCTCAGGGCGGACCCAATGAGCAGTTCTTC
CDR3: CSVPQGGPNEQFF

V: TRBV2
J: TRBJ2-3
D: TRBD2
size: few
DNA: TGTGCCACCGAGAGCGGGGGGCCCCCCGATACGCAGTATTTT
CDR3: CATESGGPPDTQYF

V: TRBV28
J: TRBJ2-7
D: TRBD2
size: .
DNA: TGTGCCAGCAGTTGGCCGGGACTAGGCGCCTACGAGCAGTACTTC
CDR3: CASSWPGLGAYEQYF

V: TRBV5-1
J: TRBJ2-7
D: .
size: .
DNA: .
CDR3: CASTNQTSMYLCASTARAEQYF

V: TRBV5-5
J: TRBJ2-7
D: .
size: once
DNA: TGTGCCAGCAGCCAACCCGCGGGGCTGTCCTACGAGCAGTACTTC
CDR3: CASSQPAGLSYEQYF

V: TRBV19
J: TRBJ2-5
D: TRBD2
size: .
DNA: TGTGCCAGTAGTAAGACTAGCGCGCAAGAGACCCAGTACTTC
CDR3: CASSKTSAQETQYF

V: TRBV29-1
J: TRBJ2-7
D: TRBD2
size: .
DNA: TGCAGCGTGGCCGGGACTAGCGGGGGGGTAAACGAGCAGTACTTC
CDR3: CSVAGTSGGVNEQYF

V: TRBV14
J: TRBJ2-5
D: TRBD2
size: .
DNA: TGTGCCAGCAGCCAACAAGCCAGCGGGGACCGAGAGACCCAGTACTTC
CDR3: CASSQQASGDRETQYF

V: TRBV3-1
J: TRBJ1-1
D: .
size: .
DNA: TGTGCCAGCAGCCAAGCCGACAGGAGGACTGAAGCTTTCTTT
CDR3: CASSQADRRTEAFF

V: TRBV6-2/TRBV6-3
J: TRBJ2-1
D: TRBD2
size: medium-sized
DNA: TGTGCCAGCTTAAGCCTAGCGGGAATCAACAATGAGCAGTTCTTC
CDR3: CASLSLAGINNEQFF

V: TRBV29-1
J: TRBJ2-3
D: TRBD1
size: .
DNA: TGCAGCATCGGACAGGGCGCAGATACGCAGTATTTT
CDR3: CSIGQGADTQYF

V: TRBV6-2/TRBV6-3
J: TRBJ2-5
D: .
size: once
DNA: TGTGCCAGCAGTGAATCCCTCCCGGGGGAGACCCAGTACTTC
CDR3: CASSESLPGETQYF

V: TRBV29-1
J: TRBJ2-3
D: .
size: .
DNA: TGCAGCGTTGATCGGGCACACACAGATACGCAGTATTTT
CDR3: CSVDRAHTDTQYF

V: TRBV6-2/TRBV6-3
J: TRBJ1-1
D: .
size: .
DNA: TGTGCCAGCACTCCCGGTGGTATGGTGAACACTGAAGCTTTCTTT
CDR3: CASTPGGMVNTEAFF

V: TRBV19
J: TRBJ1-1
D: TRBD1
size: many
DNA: TGTGCCAGTAGTACAGACCATGACAGGGGGATGAACACTGAAGCTTTCTTT
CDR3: CASSTDHDRGMNTEAFF

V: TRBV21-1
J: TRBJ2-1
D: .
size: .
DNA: TGTGCCAGCAGCCAGCCCGGAACCTACAATGAGCAGTTCTTC
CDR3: CASSQPGTYNEQFF

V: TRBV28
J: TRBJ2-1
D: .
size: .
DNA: TGTGCCAGCAGTTTAGGACAAGCGGGGCAGGGGGGGACGGTCTTC
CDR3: CASSLGQAGQGGTVF

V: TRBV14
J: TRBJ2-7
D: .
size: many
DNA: TGTGCCAGCAGCCAAGAGTCCGCTTCCTACGAGCAGTACTTC
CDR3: CASSQESASYEQYF

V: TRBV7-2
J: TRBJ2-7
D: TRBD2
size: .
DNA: TGTGCCAGCAGCTTAGTGAGCGGGGGGGCCTCCTACGAGCAGTACTTC
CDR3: CASSLVSGGASYEQYF

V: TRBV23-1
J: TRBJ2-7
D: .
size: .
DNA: .
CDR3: CASTNQTSMYLCASSRTGYEQYF

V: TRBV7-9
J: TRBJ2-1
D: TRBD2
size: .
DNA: TGTGCCAGCAGCCCCACCCTAGCGGGAGCTCGGGAGCAGTTCTTC
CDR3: CASSPTLAGAREQFF

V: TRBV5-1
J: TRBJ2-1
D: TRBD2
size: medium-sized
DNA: TGCGCCAGCAGCTCAGGCGGGGGGCTCTACAATGAGCAGTTCTTC
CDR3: CASSSGGGLYNEQFF

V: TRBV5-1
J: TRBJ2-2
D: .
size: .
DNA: TGCGCCAGCAGAGCCAGGACAGACTACACCGGGGAGCTGTTTTTT
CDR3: CASRARTDYTGELFF